Listed here is a single TCR beta chain. Its antigen is as yet unknown. Data came from immunoSEQ multiplex PCR; TCRdb stores just in-frame clones and leaves some out. The sample lists about 91,000 clones; 80% to 90% were seen once. This entry belongs to a study of OX40 agonist ivuxolimab in advanced cancers. Study-level findings and limits: On average, CD8+ T cells showed a greater number of expanded clones than CD4+. Clonal expansion was seen in CD4+ and CD8+ blood T cells by week 6 at 0.1 to 3.0 mg/kg.

Germline V CDR1 and CDR2: GTSNPN, SVGIG (reference sequence). The CDR3 totals 12 residues. The germline V and J ends were trimmed by 5 bases and 6 bases, with 13 bases remaining between them. Source: CD4+ or CD8+ T cells sorted from blood, taken in a trial of the OX40 agonist ivuxolimab. V usage is TRBV30 and J usage is TRBJ1-2; D may be TRBD1 (6 bases). The TCR comes from an adult with an advanced solid tumor such as melanoma, head and neck, liver or kidney cancer. The CDR3 DNA reads TGTGCCTGGCTTGGAGGGGGTGATGGCTACACCTTC. It translates to CAWLGGGDGYTF. The variable domain in full, completed from reference TRBV30 and TRBJ1-2, reads SQTIHQWPATLVQPVGSPLSLECTVEGTSNPNLYWYRQAAGRGLQLLFYSVGIGQISSEVPQNLSASRPQDRQFILSSKKLLLSDSGFYLCAWLGGGDGYTFGSGTRLTVV.